What follows are 2 T cell receptor beta chains derived from one specimen sequenced in a study of PD-1 blockade in classical Hodgkin lymphoma. Profiled with immunoSEQ multiplex PCR; TCRdb holds only in-frame clones, not every one. The sample has about 28,000 clones, 80% to 95% seen once; the top ten hold around 3.8%. Time point defined: newly diagnosed, previously untreated cHL patient sample. Source material: peripheral blood mononuclear cells (PBMCs). These receptors were obtained from a human donor with classical Hodgkin lymphoma.

The chain carries TRBV9 and TRBJ2-3; TRBD2 aligns across 8 bases. This CDR3 spans 15 amino acids. The trim removed 1 base at V and 3 bases at J, leaving 4 bases unmatched. From germline, CDR1 is SGDLS and CDR2 YYNGEE. The CDR3 protein is CASSVSGSGTDTQYF. CDR3 nucleotides: TGTGCCAGCAGCGTAAGCGGGAGTGGAACAGATACGCAGTATTTT.

The chain combines TRBV6-1 with TRBJ1-1; unclear D gene. The CDR3 is 13 residues long. V shed 5 bases and J shed 1 base, with 8 bases lying between them. Germline assignment: CDR1 MNHNS and CDR2 SASEGT. This CDR3 is CASSSQSNTEAFF. DNA of the CDR3: TGTGCCAGCAGTAGTCAATCGAACACTGAAGCTTTCTTT.